This T cell receptor (beta chain) comes out of a study of Ad26.COV2.S vaccination and SARS-CoV-2 variants. Study-wide context: Dosing was one shot or two shots 56 days apart.

Produced via immunoSEQ multiplex PCR; TCRdb's table is partial and in-frame only. The sample holds about 400,000 clones, 92% seen once. CDR3 length: 13 residues. V lost 5 bases and J 10 bases, leaving 14 bases between the germline ends. Germline values: CDR1 MNHNY, CDR2 SVGAGI (reference sequence). Concerning this clone: Its antigen is not known.

Treatment in this sample: around 19 received Ad26.COV2.S at low or high dose, single or two shots; about 5 received placebo; per-sample allocation not given. Collection of samples fell on day 63 after the first vaccine or placebo injection. Study-wide results and limits: The TCR breadth and depth analyses may have produced an underestimate of total T cell responses.

This chain connects TRBV6-6 to TRBJ1-4; D unresolved. Specimen: peripheral blood, collected in a trial of Ad26.COV2.S vaccine versus placebo. This clonotype was sampled from a person aged 18-65 years who received the Ad26.COV2.S COVID-19 vaccine or a placebo. CDR3 loop: CASSPPNEGKLFF. Written as DNA, the CDR3 is TGTGCCAGCAGTCCTCCCAATGAAGGAAAACTGTTTTTT.